The rows below give T cell receptor beta chains drawn from one sample of a study of beta chain features in type 1 diabetes. Some clones are missing from TCRdb's copy, which holds only in-frame ones; the method was immunoSEQ multiplex PCR. The table lists some 350,000 clones, over 9% of them singletons. The material sequenced was central memory CD4+ T cells from blood. The receptor source for this set is a man aged 30 to 45 with type 1 diabetes. CDR3s include the opening cysteine and the closing phenylalanine or tryptophan. The D gene is left open where the match is weak. The size field is filled for only some rows; it gives once, few, many or a size class.

length	D	V	J	size	DNA	CDR3
12	NA	TRBV7-2	TRBJ2-5	few	TGTGCCAGCAGCTTAAGGGCTGAGACCCAGTACTTC	CASSLRAETQYF
15	TRBD1	TRBV7-6	TRBJ2-5	few	TGTGCCAGCAGTTTTCAGACAGGGGGCCAAGAGACCCAGTACTTC	CASSFQTGGQETQYF
15	NA	TRBV7-3	TRBJ2-3	few	TGTGCCAGCAGCCTGACTCTTACTAATGCAGATACGCAGTATTTT	CASSLTLTNADTQYF
13	NA	TRBV2	TRBJ2-5	many	TGTGCCAGCAGTGAGGGGGGCCGAGAGACCCAGTACTTC	CASSEGGRETQYF
15	NA	TRBV6-5	TRBJ1-4	few	TGTGCCAGCAGGCAATCTCCGCGGCGTGGTGAAAAACTGTTTTTT	CASRQSPRRGEKLFF
16	TRBD2	TRBV19	TRBJ2-1	NA	TGTGCCAGTAGTATAGATCTGCTAGCGGGAGTGAATGAGCAGTTCTTC	CASSIDLLAGVNEQFF
14	NA	TRBV16	TRBJ1-5	NA	TGTGCCAGCAGCCAGTCGTACAGCAATCAGCCCCAGCATTTT	CASSQSYSNQPQHF
12	NA	TRBV30	TRBJ1-5	NA	TGTGCCAGTAGTATGGCCCGGCAGCCCCAGCATTTT	CASSMARQPQHF
16	NA	TRBV11-2	TRBJ2-5	NA	TGTGCCAGCAGCCCAGGGGGGTTCTGGGGGCCGGAGACCCAGTACTTC	CASSPGGFWGPETQYF
18	TRBD1	TRBV28	TRBJ1-1	NA	TGTGCCAGCAGTTTATTAGGTCAGGGGGCGTTCGGGAACACTGAAGCTTTCTTT	CASSLLGQGAFGNTEAFF
14	NA	TRBV25-1	TRBJ2-7	few	TGTGCCAGCAGTGATTCCGGGGAATACCACGAGCAGTACTTC	CASSDSGEYHEQYF
14	TRBD1	TRBV10-3	TRBJ1-2	NA	TGTGCCATCAGTGTCGGGACAGGGAGCTATGGCTACACCTTC	CAISVGTGSYGYTF
15	TRBD1	TRBV5-4	TRBJ1-6	NA	TGTGCCAGCACCACGGGACAGGGGTTATATTCACCCCTCCACTTT	CASTTGQGLYSPLHF
14	TRBD1	TRBV5-4	TRBJ1-1	few	TGTGCCAGCAGCTGGGGACAGGGTCTGACTGAAGCTTTCTTT	CASSWGQGLTEAFF
15	NA	TRBV28	TRBJ2-7	few	TGTGCCAGCAGTTTTTCCCATCGCCTTCCCTACGAGCAGTACTTC	CASSFSHRLPYEQYF
11	NA	TRBV2	TRBJ2-6	many	TGTGCCAGACAGGGGGCCAACGTCCTGACTTTC	CARQGANVLTF
12	NA	TRBV9	TRBJ2-7	NA	TGTGCCAGCAGCACCCTATCCTACGAGCAGTACTTC	CASSTLSYEQYF
14	NA	TRBV7-9	TRBJ1-2	few	TGTGCCAGCAGCTTAAGGGGACGGGCTTTTGGCTACACCTTC	CASSLRGRAFGYTF
14	TRBD1	TRBV28	TRBJ1-2	few	TGTGCCAGCAGAGACCCCGGGACAGGCTATGGCTACACCTTC	CASRDPGTGYGYTF
10	NA	TRBV30	TRBJ2-1	few	TGTGCCTGGAGTTCCGCGGAGCAGTTCTTC	CAWSSAEQFF
12	NA	TRBV6-1	TRBJ2-7	NA	TGTGCCAGCAGCACGGGGACCTACGAGCAGTACTTC	CASSTGTYEQYF
12	NA	TRBV11-3	TRBJ2-3	NA	TGTGCCAGCAGCTTACGAACAGATACGCAGTATTTT	CASSLRTDTQYF
16	NA	TRBV11-2	TRBJ2-3	NA	TGTGCCAGCAGCTTAGGTTCGGGGACGGTTGGCGATACGCAGTATTTT	CASSLGSGTVGDTQYF
11	NA	TRBV6-6	TRBJ2-7	few	TGTGCCAGCAGCCCCAGGGACGAGCAGTACTTC	CASSPRDEQYF
13	NA	TRBV5-4	TRBJ2-7	NA	TGTGCCAGCAGCCCTCGAGGGCCCTACGAGCAGTACTTC	CASSPRGPYEQYF
15	TRBD1	TRBV11-2	TRBJ1-2	NA	TGTGCCAGCAGCAAAGAGACAGGGGAGGGCTATGGCTACACCTTC	CASSKETGEGYGYTF
16	NA	TRBV9	TRBJ2-7	few	TGTGCCAGCAGCGTAGACTCCCGGGCAGGGCACTACGAGCAGTACTTC	CASSVDSRAGHYEQYF
15	TRBD2	TRBV11-2	TRBJ2-2	NA	TGTGCCAGCAGCTCCGGGAGGGGGGGCACCGGGGAGCTGTTTTTT	CASSSGRGGTGELFF
15	NA	TRBV21-1	TRBJ1-5	NA	TGTGCCAACCAAACGGGACAGGGGTTGGATCAGCCCCAGCATTTT	CANQTGQGLDQPQHF
14	NA	TRBV5-1	TRBJ2-7	few	TGCGCCAGCAGCTTGTTGTCCAGAGCCTACGAGCAGTACTTC	CASSLLSRAYEQYF
15	TRBD1	TRBV7-2	TRBJ1-2	NA	TGTGCCAGCAGCTTAGGGGACAGGGGGTACTATGGCTACACCTTC	CASSLGDRGYYGYTF
15	TRBD2	TRBV7-2	TRBJ2-2	few	TGTGCCAGCAGCTTGGGAACTAGCGAATCCGGGGAGCTGTTTTTT	CASSLGTSESGELFF
14	NA	TRBV15	TRBJ2-7	NA	TGTGCCACCAGCAGAGATCGAGACAGCTACGAGCAGTACTTC	CATSRDRDSYEQYF
12	TRBD2	TRBV5-4	TRBJ2-7	many	TGTGCCAGCAGCTTCTGGGGGGGCGAGCAGTACTTC	CASSFWGGEQYF
15	NA	TRBV27	TRBJ2-3	NA	TGTGCCAGCAGGCACAAGGCCCCACGCACAGATACGCAGTATTTT	CASRHKAPRTDTQYF
13	TRBD1	TRBV2	TRBJ1-1	NA	TGTGCCAGCAATCGACAGGGGGCGATTGAAGCTTTCTTT	CASNRQGAIEAFF
14	TRBD1	TRBV7-2	TRBJ2-7	NA	TGTGCCAGCAGCAACGGACAGGGCCACTACGAGCAGTACTTC	CASSNGQGHYEQYF
13	TRBD2	TRBV18	TRBJ2-7	few	TGTGCCAGTTCTAGCGGGAGCTCCTACGAGCAGTACTTC	CASSSGSSYEQYF
15	NA	TRBV4-3	TRBJ2-2	few	TGCGCCAGCAGCCAAGAAAACTCTCCCCCCGGGGAGCTGTTTTTT	CASSQENSPPGELFF
14	TRBD2	TRBV7-9	TRBJ2-7	few	TGTGCCAGCAGTCGAAGCGGGAGCGCCTACGAGCAGTACTTC	CASSRSGSAYEQYF
13	TRBD1	TRBV10-3	TRBJ1-2	NA	TGTGCCTTGGGACAGGGGGATAGGGATGGCTACACCTTC	CALGQGDRDGYTF
15	TRBD1	TRBV5-1	TRBJ2-5	NA	TGCGCCAGCAGCTTGCGTGGGGACAGGGAAGAGACCCAGTACTTC	CASSLRGDREETQYF